The 25 T cell receptor beta chains below were found in one sample sequenced in a study of OX40 agonist ivuxolimab in advanced cancers. The table came from immunoSEQ multiplex PCR; TCRdb's copy has only in-frame clones and leaves some out. The sample lists around 69,000 clones, around 88% occurring once. This specimen was CD4+ or CD8+ T cells sorted from blood, taken in a trial of the OX40 agonist ivuxolimab. The source of these receptors is an adult with an advanced solid tumor such as melanoma, head and neck, liver or kidney cancer.

The J gene is TRBJ2-3, the V gene TRBV4-1; TRBD2 matches at 11 bases. CDR3 length: 15 residues. Germline CDR1 reads MGHRA; CDR2 reads YSYEKL. J lost 4 bases, V lost 3 bases, and 3 bases had no gene match. The CDR3 loop is CASSQRLAGSDTQYF. The DNA for the CDR3 is TGCGCCAGCAGCCAGAGACTAGCGGGATCAGATACGCAGTATTTT.

V usage is TRBV11-2 and J usage is TRBJ2-7; 11 positions agree with TRBD1. V shed 6 bases, J shed 5 bases, and the junction held 9 bases outside the gene matches. This CDR3 spans 15 amino acids. The V gene's germline CDR1 is SGHAT and CDR2 FQNNGV. The CDR3 DNA sequence: TGTGCCAGCAGAACGGGACAGGGGGTTTTCCACGAGCAGTACTTC. This sequence encodes CASRTGQGVFHEQYF.

The rearrangement uses TRBV6-5 and TRBJ2-5; D is possibly TRBD1 (6 bases). Trimming shortened V by 6 bases and J by 4 bases, and 15 bases separated the two germline ends. CDR3 length: 14 residues. Germline-derived CDR1 and CDR2 are MNHEY and SVGAGI. CDR3 in DNA: TGTGCCAGCAGCGGAAGGGGGTGGGGAGAGACCCAGTACTTC. Protein product: CASSGRGWGETQYF.

The chain links TRBV18 to TRBJ2-5; D unclear. V lost 0 bases, J lost 5 bases, and 10 bases lay in between. The CDR3 covers 14 residues. CDR1 and CDR2 (germline): KGHSH, LQKENI. The DNA for the CDR3 is TGTGCCAGCTCACCACCCCGCCCCCGGGAGACCCAGTACTTC. It encodes CASSPPRPRETQYF.

This sequence joins TRBV11-1 and TRBJ2-7; D is unresolved. V lost 3 bases to trimming and J lost 0 bases, with 9 bases between them. The CDR3 loop spans 14 amino acids. Germline CDR1 reads SGHAT; CDR2 reads FQDESV (reference sequence). As DNA, the CDR3 is TGTGCCAGCAGCTTGAAGGGAATCTCCTACGAGCAGTACTTC. This sequence encodes CASSLKGISYEQYF.

This clone has just a few counts. V is TRBV18 and J is TRBJ2-1, with a possible D match to TRBD2 (5 bases). V lost 4 bases and J 8 bases, leaving 6 bases between the germline ends. The CDR3 spans 11 residues. Germline values: CDR1 KGHSH, CDR2 LQKENI. The CDR3: CASSQGDEQFF. The CDR3 nucleotides are TGTGCCAGCTCACAGGGAGATGAGCAGTTCTTC. The full variable domain, rest sourced from reference TRBV18 and TRBJ2-1, is NAGVMQNPRHLVRRRGQEARLRCSPMKGHSHVYWYRQLPEEGLKFMVYLQKENIIDESGMPKERFSAEFPKEGPSILRIQQVVRGDSAAYFCASSQGDEQFFGPGTRLTVL.

The gene calls are TRBV15 and TRBJ2-5; D unresolved. V lost 3 bases to trimming and J lost 1 base, with 15 bases between them. This CDR3 has 16 amino acids. In germline, CDR1 is LNHNV, CDR2 YYDKDF (reference sequence). The CDR3, as DNA: TGTGCCACCAGCAGGAGGACGGCGACCTTCCAAGAGACCCAGTACTTC. Its protein is CATSRRTATFQETQYF.

The chain joins TRBV19 to TRBJ2-1; D possibly corresponds to TRBD1 (5 bases). Germline V gene sequence: CDR1 LNHDA, CDR2 SQIVND (reference sequence). V lost 5 bases, J lost 2 bases, and 10 bases lay in between. The CDR3 runs 14 residues. CDR3 coding DNA: TGTGCCAGTAGTGTATCGACAGCCTACAATGAGCAGTTCTTC. Translated, it gives CASSVSTAYNEQFF.

The V and J genes are TRBV5-8 and TRBJ2-3, with 9 bases aligning to TRBD2. V lost 6 bases to trimming and J lost 10 bases; unmatched junction nucleotides: 9. The CDR3 runs 13 residues. The V gene's germline CDR1 is SGHTS and CDR2 YDEGEE. The CDR3 loop reads CASTVQGGGAQYF. CDR3 bases: TGTGCCAGCACCGTGCAAGGCGGGGGGGCGCAGTATTTT.

The table lists this clone with a count of one. The chain employs TRBV6-1 and TRBJ2-7; no clear D. CDR1 MNHNS and CDR2 SASEGT come from the germline V gene. The CDR3 is 11 amino acids. V gave up 5 bases and J gave up 4 bases, with 6 bases separating them. In nucleotides, the CDR3 is TGTGCCAGCAGTAGTTTGTACGAGCAGTACTTC. This gives the protein CASSSLYEQYF.

This chain connects TRBV29-1 to TRBJ2-5, with D possibly being TRBD2 (6 bases). Per germline, CDR1 SQVTM and CDR2 ANQGSEA. The CDR3 sequence is 12 residues long. Between the trimmed V and J ends, which lost 4 bases and 3 bases, there was a span of 9 bases. CDR3 sequence: CSVVGSKETQYF. The CDR3 DNA follows: TGCAGCGTTGTCGGGAGTAAAGAGACCCAGTACTTC.

The chain joins TRBV6-1 to TRBJ1-6, with a tentative D call TRBD1 (6 bases). In germline, CDR1 is MNHNS, CDR2 SASEGT. With 8 bases removed from V and 8 bases from J, the gap between germline ends came to 13 bases. There are 13 residues in the CDR3. CDR3 nucleotides: TGTGCCAGCGCAGGGGTTATGGATTCACCCCTCCACTTT. It translates to CASAGVMDSPLHF.

The chain couples TRBV19 to TRBJ1-5; TRBD1 matches at 8 bases. Germline loops: CDR1 LNHDA, CDR2 SQIVND (reference sequence). The CDR3 loop spans 14 amino acids. Trimming removed 5 bases from V and 7 bases from J; junction bases left unmatched: 7. In DNA form, the CDR3 reads TGTGCCAGTAGTCCGGACAGGGCGGGGCAGCCCCAGCATTTT. Protein sequence: CASSPDRAGQPQHF. The whole variable domain, filled in from reference TRBV19 and TRBJ1-5, reads DGGITQSPKYLFRKEGQNVTLSCEQNLNHDAMYWYRQDPGQGLRLIYYSQIVNDFQKGDIAEGYSVSREKKESFPLTVTSAQKNPTAFYLCASSPDRAGQPQHFGDGTRLSIL.

The chain links TRBV27 to TRBJ1-5; TRBD1 matches 7 bases. Trimming took 5 bases from V and 2 from J; bases not matched to a gene: 6. Germline-derived CDR1 and CDR2 are MNHEY and SMNVEV (reference sequence). This CDR3 has 15 amino acids. The CDR3 DNA is TGTGCCAGCAGTAAGACAGGGTTTGGCAATCAGCCCCAGCATTTT. Its translation is CASSKTGFGNQPQHF.

The rearrangement uses TRBV5-1 and TRBJ1-6, with a tentative D call TRBD1 (6 bases). V lost 0 bases and J 3 bases, leaving 16 bases between the germline ends. CDR1 and CDR2 from the germline V gene are SGHRS and YFSETQ. The CDR3 covers 18 residues. CDR3 region: CASSLGIQGTVYNSPLHF. DNA of the CDR3: TGCGCCAGCAGCTTGGGGATACAGGGAACAGTCTATAATTCACCCCTCCACTTT. The variable domain in full, with the rest retrieved from reference TRBV5-1 and TRBJ1-6, is KAGVTQTPRYLIKTRGQQVTLSCSPISGHRSVSWYQQTPGQGLQFLFEYFSETQRNKGNFPGRFSGRQFSNSRSEMNVSTLELGDSALYLCASSLGIQGTVYNSPLHFGNGTRLTVT.

The V call is TRBV7-6, the J call TRBJ2-5; TRBD1 agrees at 9 bases. The CDR3 has 15 residues. Germline V gene lookup returns CDR1 SGHVS and CDR2 FNYEAQ. Unmatched junction bases numbered 9, after V lost 5 bases and J lost 5 bases. The CDR3 coding sequence is TGTGCCAGCAGCCCACTACAGGGGGCAAAGGAGACCCAGTACTTC. It is translated as CASSPLQGAKETQYF.

The chain combines TRBV5-1 with TRBJ2-2; 7 nucleotides match TRBD1. Losses at the gene ends were 3 bases for V and 0 bases for J; bases not matched to a gene: 8. Germline loops: CDR1 SGHRS, CDR2 YFSETQ. The CDR3 runs to 17 residues. CDR3 residues: CASSSGQAYSNTGELFF. The CDR3 DNA reads TGCGCCAGCAGCTCAGGACAGGCTTATTCGAACACCGGGGAGCTGTTTTTT.

Only a few counts were recorded for this clone. The V and J genes are TRBV29-1 and TRBJ2-7, with D unresolved. Germline V gene lookup returns CDR1 SQVTM and CDR2 ANQGSEA. The CDR3 totals 12 residues. V lost 4 bases to trimming and J lost 7 bases, with 14 bases between them. The DNA of the CDR3 is TGCAGCGTTGCCCCAAATGTGAGAGAGCAGTACTTC. Translated: CSVAPNVREQYF.

CDR3 residues: CASSFSQGAGGYTF. In DNA, the CDR3 is TGTGCCAGCAGTTTTTCGCAGGGGGCGGGCGGCTACACCTTC. The V and J genes are TRBV28 and TRBJ1-2; 8 bases fit TRBD1. J gave up 8 bases and V 3 bases, and 8 bases lay outside the gene matches. Germline lookup yields CDR1 MDHEN and CDR2 SYDVKM. The CDR3 sequence is 14 residues long.

V gene TRBV30 combines with J gene TRBJ2-3; D gene uncertain. The CDR3 is made up of 12 amino acids. Germline lookup yields CDR1 GTSNPN and CDR2 SVGIG (reference sequence). V lost 7 bases to trimming and J lost 1 base, with 9 bases between them. In DNA, the CDR3 is TGTGCCTTGACCCGGGGCACAGATACGCAGTATTTT. The encoded protein is CALTRGTDTQYF. The full variable domain, rest sourced from reference TRBV30 and TRBJ2-3, is SQTIHQWPATLVQPVGSPLSLECTVEGTSNPNLYWYRQAAGRGLQLLFYSVGIGQISSEVPQNLSASRPQDRQFILSSKKLLLSDSGFYLCALTRGTDTQYFGPGTRLTVL.

V usage is TRBV5-5 and J usage is TRBJ1-6; D gene uncertain. The CDR3 is made up of 18 amino acids. V was shortened by 0 bases and J by 3 bases, with 16 bases between the two germline ends. The germline CDR1 and CDR2 sequences are SGHKS and YYEKEE (reference sequence). CDR3 amino acids: CASSLEVGRLNYNSPLHF. DNA for the CDR3: TGTGCCAGCAGCTTGGAGGTTGGCAGACTGAACTATAATTCACCCCTCCACTTT. Full variable domain (missing parts from reference TRBV5-5 and TRBJ1-6): DAGVTQSPTHLIKTRGQQVTLRCSPISGHKSVSWYQQVLGQGPQFIFQYYEKEERGRGNFPDRFSARQFPNYSSELNVNALLLGDSALYLCASSLEVGRLNYNSPLHFGNGTRLTVT.

This clone appeared once. This rearrangement joins TRBV28 to TRBJ2-7; possible D gene TRBD1, 5 bases. The germline V and J ends were trimmed by 6 bases and 6 bases, with 12 bases remaining between them. Germline assignment: CDR1 MDHEN and CDR2 SYDVKM. The CDR3 totals 12 residues. The CDR3 region has the DNA TGTGCCAGCAGCCGGACACCTCCCGAGCAGTACTTC. This encodes CASSRTPPEQYF.

V gene TRBV7-3 combines with J gene TRBJ1-1; D is perhaps TRBD1 (5 bases). Germline-derived CDR1 and CDR2 are SGHTA and FQGTGA. This CDR3 contains 13 residues. With 5 bases removed from V and 6 bases from J, the gap between germline ends came to 13 bases. This CDR3 is CASSPGLGAEAFF. As DNA, the CDR3 is TGTGCCAGCAGCCCGGGTTTGGGGGCTGAAGCTTTCTTT.

The chain has TRBV30 and TRBJ1-1; D gene uncertain. CDR1 and CDR2 (germline): GTSNPN, SVGIG (reference sequence). The length of the CDR3 is 15 residues. V gave up 1 base and J gave up 0 bases, with 12 bases separating them. In nucleotides, the CDR3 is TGTGCCTGGAGTGCCCCCCATCTCATGAACACTGAAGCTTTCTTT. Residues: CAWSAPHLMNTEAFF.

The chain is built from TRBV5-6 and TRBJ1-2; the match to TRBD1 covers 7 bases. Losses at the gene ends were 4 bases for V and 4 bases for J; bases not matched to a gene: 4. Per the germline V gene, CDR1 is SGHDT and CDR2 is YYEEEE. CDR3 length equals 13 residues. DNA of the CDR3: TGTGCCAGCAGCCCGGGACAGTCCTATGGCTACACCTTC. This sequence encodes CASSPGQSYGYTF.